This TCR beta chain was observed in a study of beta chain features in type 1 diabetes (dated by TCRdb to between 2017 and 2018). In the study overall: Mean age, gender distribution, total cell number and subset yield were not different between patients and healthy donors. Across all samples, about 110 million sorted cells were examined, and cell number per subset correlated strongly with RNA yield. In the study, TCRB repertoires of sorted circulating CD4+ T cell subsets from recently diagnosed type 1 diabetes patients were compared with those of matched healthy donors. Whereas all 30 or so donors provided naive and central memory subsets, regulatory and stem cell-like memory subsets were isolated from just 8 patients and about 8 healthy donors.

Notes on this clone: What this receptor recognizes is not known. The input lacks base qualities; no much larger clone sits a single base away.

Broader findings and caveats from the paper: In all four CD4+ subsets, TCRB CDR3 length was moderately but significantly shorter in type 1 diabetes patients. Because the HLA sub-analyses included only small numbers of individuals, any influence of HLA type on TCRB rearrangement was left unresolved. Shorter templates might have been favored by PCR, but patient and control samples were amplified and corrected together, so both groups would have been affected equally by any skew. Fewer insertions and more nucleotide deletions at VDJ recombination sites were observed in patients with type 1 diabetes, implying thymic rearrangement abnormalities. Naive, central memory and regulatory TCRB repertoires appeared to be more similar among patients than among healthy donors. Because cDNA was sequenced instead of genomic DNA, highly expressing activated cells could be over-represented, though the groups showed no difference in activation or CD3 levels.

From each donor, a single peripheral blood sample of about 120 mL on average was drawn into heparinised tubes. Naive, central memory, regulatory and stem cell-like memory CD4+ T cells were sorted on a BD FACSAria II using a panel including CD45RO, CCR7, CD25, CD127, CD95 and CD27. Every sorted population had a purity above 98%. PBMCs were isolated right away by Lymphoprep density gradient centrifugation and were stained directly, without culture. To minimize batch effects, samples were stained and sorted in pairs, one healthy donor with one patient per experiment. All of the isolated RNA was reverse transcribed with the High Capacity cDNA Reverse Transcription Kit, so expressed TCRB transcripts were sequenced. Deep immunoSEQ sequencing was performed on naive, central memory and regulatory T cell samples, with an average of around 3.5 million total reads per sample. Sorted cells were lysed in RLT buffer and RNA was extracted with DNase-treated RNeasy Micro or Mini kits, depending on cell number. To prevent cross-contamination, every cell subset was processed on its own, while patient and healthy donor samples were processed together. The immunoSEQ multiplex PCR was used to amplify TCRB sequences from cDNA, generating 87-bp fragments that spanned the CDR3 region. The amplicons were sequenced using the Illumina HiSeq platform. For the original study's pipeline: PCR bias was corrected computationally using synthetic template baselines, and reads within Hamming distance 2 were collapsed, with unmergeable singletons discarded. Reads were aligned against IMGT to assign V, D and J genes, CDR3 length and insertions or deletions at six rearrangement sites. Within each subset, clonotype counts were normalized to sorted cell number, and only after that were true diversity and Gini coefficients computed with the tcR R package. The overlap coefficient, calculated on TCRB nucleotide sequences, was used to quantify repertoire sharing. Not all clones reach the TCRdb copy of this immuneACCESS table, which keeps in-frame sequences only. Checked studies attribute under half of the gap to unresolved V genes and leave the rest unexplained. Clonal size and the V and J genes are those of that table, whereas D and trimming came from the DNA. For this sample there are about 290,000 clones; roughly 8% appear just once. The ten largest make up under 1.3% of the sample.

The sequence derives from a woman in her late teens or twenties in good health. Sequencing used central memory CD4+ T cells from blood.

The nucleotide sequence reads TGTGCCAGCTCACCGAGCAGGGCTGGCAATCAGCCCCAGCATTTT. This codes for CASSPSRAGNQPQHF. The V and J genes are TRBV18 and TRBJ1-5, with a tentative D gene TRBD1 over 5 matching bases. V gives up 3 bases and J gives up 2 bases, and the segment between their germline ends measures 11 bases. From the cysteine up to the phenylalanine, the CDR3 has a length of 15 residues. The CDR3 DNA has 45 bases and is translated from base 1. Based on the germline V gene, the CDR1 and CDR2 sequences are KGHSH and LQKENI.